A single sample is the source of the 29 T cell receptor beta chains below, sequenced in a study of shared clonotypes between healthy human individuals. The protocol was immunoSEQ multiplex PCR, while the TCRdb copy is restricted to in-frame clones and leaves out a portion. The repertoire includes some 700,000 clones, 90% of them detected once, and about 33% sits in the top ten. Source material: memory CD8+ T cells from PBMCs. Described subset: CD45RO+ cells pooled with CCR7-negative TemRA cells. Every receptor here comes from a man between 18 and 35 years old in good health. Some clones in this sample may be carry-over from other donors' samples.

The chain uses TRBV27 and TRBJ1-1; perhaps TRBD1 as D (5 bases). The CDR3 length is 14 residues. CDR1 MNHEY and CDR2 SMNVEV come from the germline V gene (reference sequence). Trimming took 7 bases from V and 11 from J, leaving 23 bases between them. The CDR3 nucleotides read TGTGCCAGCACCTATACCGGGGGACGGTCGCCGGCTTTCTTT. This encodes CASTYTGGRSPAFF.

This chain connects TRBV7-6 to TRBJ2-4, with D hard to call. Germline V gene sequence: CDR1 SGHVS, CDR2 FNYEAQ. CDR3 length: 15 residues. V was cut by 3 bases and J by 5 bases, with 14 bases left in between. CDR3 nucleotides: TGTGCCAGCAGCTTTGCGGACGTATCCGAAAACATTCAGTACTTC. It yields the protein CASSFADVSENIQYF. The variable domain in full, with the rest retrieved from reference TRBV7-6 and TRBJ2-4, is GAGVSQSPRYKVTKRGQDVALRCDPISGHVSLYWYRQALGQGPEFLTYFNYEAQQDKSGLPNDRFSAERPEGSISTLTIQRTEQRDSAMYRCASSFADVSENIQYFGAGTRLSVL.

This clone was picked up a small number of times. V and J are TRBV7-8 and TRBJ1-1; TRBD1 might be the D (6 bases). This CDR3 region has 15 residues. From germline, CDR1 is SGHVS and CDR2 FQNEAQ. Trimming shortened V by 5 bases and J by 0 bases, and 13 bases separated the two germline ends. The CDR3 DNA is TGTGCCAGCAGCGGCACAGGGCTTATGAACACTGAAGCTTTCTTT. Its translation: CASSGTGLMNTEAFF.

The chain carries TRBV27 and TRBJ2-7, with D tentatively TRBD2 (5 bases). CDR1 is MNHEY, CDR2 SMNVEV, per germline (reference sequence). The CDR3 runs 17 residues. Trimming took 2 bases from V and 1 from J, leaving 18 bases between them. DNA for the CDR3: TGTGCCAGCAGTTTACAGGCGTCGGAGCGGCCTTCCTACGAGCAGTACTTC. Protein sequence: CASSLQASERPSYEQYF.

This rearrangement joins TRBV9 to TRBJ2-1; D is uncertain. This CDR3 is 12 amino acids long. Trimming removed 3 bases at V and 10 bases at J, with 11 bases between. The germline CDR1 and CDR2 sequences are SGDLS and YYNGEE. The CDR3, as DNA: TGTGCCAGCAGCGCTGGCAAGGCGGAGCAGTTCTTC. Protein: CASSAGKAEQFF.

This clone was seen just once. The rearrangement links TRBV27 to TRBJ1-4; TRBD1 matches at 8 bases. Per the germline V gene, CDR1 is MNHEY and CDR2 is SMNVEV (reference sequence). CDR3 size: 18 residues. Trimming cost V 6 bases and J 2 bases; bases outside gene matches: 14. The CDR3, as DNA: TGTGCCAGCAGACCCGGGACAGGCGGCCAATTCACTAATGAAAAACTGTTTTTT. Its protein product is CASRPGTGGQFTNEKLFF.

The rearrangement uses TRBV9 and TRBJ2-5; D may be TRBD1 (5 bases). V lost 0 bases to trimming and J lost 2 bases, with 11 bases between them. CDR3 length: 15 residues. In germline, CDR1 is SGDLS, CDR2 YYNGEE. The CDR3 region is CASSVAGQGQETQYF. For the CDR3, the DNA is TGTGCCAGCAGCGTAGCAGGGCAGGGACAAGAGACCCAGTACTTC.

CDR3 in DNA: TGTGCCAGCAGTTGGTCGCGGAGCGAGCAGTACTTC. Translation gives CASSWSRSEQYF. The chain links TRBV6-5 to TRBJ2-7; no clear D. This CDR3 comprises 12 residues. The germline gives CDR1 MNHEY, CDR2 SVGAGI. V was trimmed by 4 bases and J by 6 bases, leaving 10 bases between them.

The chain combines TRBV10-3 with TRBJ2-3, with D perhaps matching TRBD1 (5 bases). The germline V and J ends were trimmed by 6 bases and 1 base, with 8 bases remaining between them. The CDR3 is 13 amino acids. Looked up from germline, CDR1 is ENHRY and CDR2 is SYGVKD. CDR3 sequence: CAIRETGTDTQYF. The CDR3 nucleotides are TGTGCCATCAGGGAGACAGGCACAGATACGCAGTATTTT.

The chain links TRBV27 to TRBJ2-4; D may match TRBD1 or TRBD2 (5 bases each). V was shortened by 2 bases and J by 8 bases, with 16 bases between the two germline ends. This CDR3 comprises 15 residues. CDR1 is MNHEY and CDR2 is SMNVEV in the germline V gene (reference sequence). This CDR3 is CASSLVGAIRDIQYF. The DNA of the CDR3 is TGTGCCAGCAGTTTAGTCGGGGCAATTCGGGACATTCAGTACTTC.

The chain's CDR3 is CASSIRGGLAADEQFF. For the CDR3, the DNA is TGTGCCAGCAGCATACGCGGGGGACTAGCGGCGGATGAGCAGTTCTTC. The chain has TRBV7-9 and TRBJ2-1, with 11 bases identical to TRBD2. After removal of 5 bases from V and 8 bases from J, the junction contained 11 bases not matched to a gene. Germline V gives CDR1 SEHNR, CDR2 FQNEAQ (reference sequence). The CDR3 is 16 amino acids. Drawing the rest from reference TRBV7-9 and TRBJ2-1, the complete variable domain is DTGVSQNPRHKITKRGQNVTFRCDPISEHNRLYWYRQTLGQGPEFLTYFQNEAQLEKSRLLSDRFSAERPKGSFSTLEIQRTEQGDSAMYLCASSIRGGLAADEQFFGPGTRLTVL.

The rearrangement uses TRBV10-3 and TRBJ1-2; 9 nucleotides agree with TRBD1. The CDR3 covers 14 residues. Trimming cost V 5 bases and J 4 bases; bases outside gene matches: 5. The germline gives CDR1 ENHRY, CDR2 SYGVKD. The CDR3: CAISKGQGGYGYTF. The DNA for the CDR3 is TGTGCCATCAGTAAGGGACAGGGAGGCTATGGCTACACCTTC.

This clone showed up just a few times. The rearrangement joins TRBV7-9 to TRBJ2-1; D is unclear. This CDR3 comprises 13 residues. V was cut by 1 base and J by 6 bases, with 7 bases left in between. Germline V gene data show CDR1 as SEHNR and CDR2 as FQNEAQ (reference sequence). Here the CDR3 reads CASSLEAGNEQFF. CDR3 nucleotide sequence: TGTGCCAGCAGCTTAGAGGCCGGCAATGAGCAGTTCTTC.

V is TRBV5-4 and J is TRBJ1-2; D is possibly TRBD1 (5 bases). Germline CDR1 reads SGHNT; CDR2 reads YYREEE (reference sequence). The V end lost 1 base, the J end lost 0 bases, and 16 bases lay between the germline ends. The CDR3 contains 17 residues. The CDR3 sequence: CASSLQGWVAANYGYTF. DNA for the CDR3: TGTGCCAGCAGCTTGCAGGGTTGGGTAGCAGCTAACTATGGCTACACCTTC.

The chain carries TRBV11-2 and TRBJ2-3; D might be TRBD2 (7 bases). Between the trimmed V and J ends, which lost 5 bases and 2 bases, there was a span of 17 bases. Germline loops: CDR1 SGHAT, CDR2 FQNNGV. The CDR3 extends over 16 amino acids. This CDR3 reads CASSPRGGPLTDTQYF. The DNA of the CDR3 is TGTGCCAGCAGCCCGAGGGGGGGTCCTCTCACAGATACGCAGTATTTT.

The CDR3 DNA reads TGTGCCAGCAGCCCCTTCGGGAACACTGAAGCTTTCTTT. Its translation: CASSPFGNTEAFF. This chain uses TRBV7-2 with TRBJ1-1, with D hard to call. The CDR3 is 13 residues long. Germline lookup yields CDR1 SGHTA and CDR2 FQGNSA. The V and J ends lost 5 bases and 1 base respectively, with 8 bases between them.

Points on this clone: The same CDR3 arises from other DNA sequences in this sample as well. In DNA form, the CDR3 reads TGTGCCAGCAGCCCGCGGGCCTACAATGAGCAGTTCTTC. Amino acid sequence: CASSPRAYNEQFF. The chain has TRBV5-4 and TRBJ2-1; possible D gene TRBD2, 5 bases. Germline V gene sequence: CDR1 SGHNT, CDR2 YYREEE (reference sequence). CDR3 length: 13 amino acids. Trimming took off 4 bases at V and 2 bases at J, with 7 bases between the two ends.

The chain joins TRBV28 to TRBJ1-4; D gene unclear. The V end was cut by 6 bases, the J end by 8 bases, with 16 bases between. This CDR3 contains 14 residues. In germline, CDR1 is MDHEN, CDR2 SYDVKM. The CDR3 sequence is CASREGARVEKLFF. DNA for the CDR3: TGTGCCAGCAGAGAGGGCGCCCGCGTAGAAAAACTGTTTTTT.

The chain recombines TRBV10-2 with TRBJ2-7; D not certain. Trimming pared 3 bases from V and 4 bases from J, leaving 4 bases between. Germline values: CDR1 WSHSY, CDR2 SAAADI. The CDR3 has 11 residues. In DNA form, the CDR3 reads TGCGCCAGCAGTGATAGTTACGAGCAGTACTTC. Amino acid sequence: CASSDSYEQYF.

Only one count was recorded for this clone. This rearrangement joins TRBV28 to TRBJ1-2, with 11 bases aligning to TRBD1. Germline values: CDR1 MDHEN, CDR2 SYDVKM. After removal of 5 bases from V and 3 bases from J, the junction contained 11 bases not matched to a gene. The CDR3 extends over 17 amino acids. The CDR3 protein is CASSLWTGGGRDYGYTF. In DNA form, the CDR3 reads TGTGCCAGCAGTCTCTGGACAGGGGGCGGCCGGGACTATGGCTACACCTTC.

The V gene is TRBV11-1, the J gene TRBJ1-1, with a weak D call TRBD1 (5 bases). CDR1 SGHAT and CDR2 FQDESV come from the germline V gene (reference sequence). The CDR3 is 15 amino acids. The V end was cut by 4 bases, the J end by 1 base, with 13 bases between. CDR3 DNA sequence: TGTGCCAGCAGCTCATGGAGGGGACGGAACACTGAAGCTTTCTTT. Protein sequence: CASSSWRGRNTEAFF.

V gene TRBV5-1 combines with J gene TRBJ1-1; unclear D gene. This CDR3 contains 14 residues. The V end was cut by 1 base, the J end by 1 base, with 8 bases between. Germline V gene data show CDR1 as SGHRS and CDR2 as YFSETQ. The DNA of the CDR3 is TGCGCCAGCAGCTTGCTGAAGGAGAACACTGAAGCTTTCTTT. This gives the protein CASSLLKENTEAFF.

The chain combines TRBV6-5 with TRBJ2-7; TRBD1 might be the D (6 bases). CDR1 MNHEY and CDR2 SVGAGI come from the germline V gene. The germline V and J ends were trimmed by 5 bases and 2 bases, with 13 bases remaining between them. This CDR3 comprises 14 residues. CDR3 sequence (DNA): TGTGCCAGCAGTGAGGACAGAAGAACCTACGAGCAGTACTTC. The encoded protein is CASSEDRRTYEQYF.

This rearrangement joins TRBV9 to TRBJ1-2; no reliable D call. V lost 0 bases and J lost 3, with 21 bases in between. The CDR3 contains 18 residues. Germline-derived CDR1 and CDR2 are SGDLS and YYNGEE. DNA of the CDR3: TGTGCCAGCAGCGTAGATCCGGCGATCCAAGGACGCGACTATGGCTACACCTTC. It translates to CASSVDPAIQGRDYGYTF.

Written as DNA, the CDR3 is TGTGCCATCAGTGCCTTGCCTAGGTCCTACGAGCAGTACTTC. This sequence encodes CAISALPRSYEQYF. The chain uses TRBV10-3 and TRBJ2-7, with D hard to call. The V gene's germline CDR1 is ENHRY and CDR2 SYGVKD. The CDR3 length is 14 residues. Trimming shortened V by 4 bases and J by 1 base, and 11 bases separated the two germline ends.

The rearrangement links TRBV19 to TRBJ1-5; D remains ambiguous. The CDR3 runs 16 residues. Germline V gene data show CDR1 as LNHDA and CDR2 as SQIVND (reference sequence). With 5 bases removed from V and 0 bases from J, the gap between germline ends came to 14 bases. The CDR3 loop is CASSLSGTLSNQPQHF. In DNA form, the CDR3 reads TGTGCCAGTAGTTTATCTGGAACTCTTAGCAATCAGCCCCAGCATTTT. Full variable domain (remainder filled in from reference TRBV19 and TRBJ1-5): DGGITQSPKYLFRKEGQNVTLSCEQNLNHDAMYWYRQDPGQGLRLIYYSQIVNDFQKGDIAEGYSVSREKKESFPLTVTSAQKNPTAFYLCASSLSGTLSNQPQHFGDGTRLSIL.

V usage is TRBV5-5 and J usage is TRBJ1-1, with TRBD1 matching over 7 bases. The CDR3 contains 17 residues. After removal of 2 bases from V and 0 bases from J, the junction contained 10 bases not matched to a gene. Germline values: CDR1 SGHKS, CDR2 YYEKEE (reference sequence). The CDR3 coding sequence is TGTGCCAGCAGCTTTAGGGCCTACGGGACAGTGAACACTGAAGCTTTCTTT. Translated: CASSFRAYGTVNTEAFF.

With regard to this clone: The same CDR3 arises from other DNA sequences in this sample as well. The chain has TRBV9 and TRBJ1-1; tentative D call: TRBD1 (5 bases). Germline CDR1 SGDLS, CDR2 YYNGEE. V lost 4 bases, J lost 1 base, and 8 bases lay in between. The CDR3 length is 13 residues. CDR3 loop: CASSSGGNTEAFF. The CDR3, as DNA: TGTGCCAGCAGCTCCGGGGGGAACACTGAAGCTTTCTTT.

This sequence joins TRBV4-2 and TRBJ2-1; D is possibly TRBD2 (5 bases). The germline gives CDR1 LGHNA, CDR2 YNFKEQ. V lost 1 base, J lost 5 bases, and 9 bases lay in between. This CDR3 region has 14 residues. The DNA for the CDR3 is TGTGCCAGCAGCCAAGTGGGGAGCAACAATGAGCAGTTCTTC. Its translation is CASSQVGSNNEQFF.